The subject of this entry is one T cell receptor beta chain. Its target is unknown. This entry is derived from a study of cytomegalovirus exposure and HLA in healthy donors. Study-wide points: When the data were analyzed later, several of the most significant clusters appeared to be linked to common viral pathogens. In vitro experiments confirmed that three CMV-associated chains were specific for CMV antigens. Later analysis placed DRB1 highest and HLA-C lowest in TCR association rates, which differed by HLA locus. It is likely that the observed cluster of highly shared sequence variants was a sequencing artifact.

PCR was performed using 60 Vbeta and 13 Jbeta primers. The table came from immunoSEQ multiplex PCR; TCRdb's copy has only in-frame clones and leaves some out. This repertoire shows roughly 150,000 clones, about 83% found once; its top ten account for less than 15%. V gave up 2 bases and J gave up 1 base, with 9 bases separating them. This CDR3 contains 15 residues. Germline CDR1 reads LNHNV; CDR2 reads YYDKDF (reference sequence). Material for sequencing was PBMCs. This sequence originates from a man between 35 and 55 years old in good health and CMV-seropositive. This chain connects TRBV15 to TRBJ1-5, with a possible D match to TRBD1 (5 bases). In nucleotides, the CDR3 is TGTGCCACCAGCAGAATAAAGGGGAGCAATCAGCCCCAGCATTTT. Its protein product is CATSRIKGSNQPQHF.